Each of the 5 T cell receptor beta chains below was sequenced from the same sample in a study of post-analysis software for immune sequencing data (dated by TCRdb to about 2015). Library construction relied on PCR. TCRdb records Illumina HiSeq 2500 as the sequencer. To reduce PCR and sequencing biases, unique molecular identifiers were incorporated into the TCR beta cDNA libraries. Clones were called with MiXCR by TCRdb after fastp trimmed the public reads at Q25, and only in-frame beta chains were retained. Each CDR3 protein gets just one entry, which takes the most common genes and DNA from the rows behind it. The sample table contains fewer than 900,000 distinct CDR3 sequences; only one count was recorded for roughly 46% of them. The top ten clones comprise 4.9% of the sample. Findings and caveats that apply to the study as a whole: About five TRBV segments, including TRBV5-6, TRBV5-1 and TRBV20-1, were significantly more frequent in patients than controls.

Their antigen targets remain unknown. Sequenced input: blood. These receptors all come from a girl aged 10 to 17 with multiple sclerosis.

This clonotype occurred a few times. The chain links TRBV7-9 to TRBJ2-5; D is perhaps TRBD1 (5 bases). Trimming took 3 bases from V and 2 from J, leaving 10 bases between them. The CDR3 spans 14 residues. From germline, CDR1 is SEHNR and CDR2 FQNEAQ (reference sequence). CDR3 nucleotides: TGTGCCAGCAGCTTTACAGGTGGACAAGAGACCCAGTACTTC. It is translated as CASSFTGGQETQYF.

DNA of the CDR3: TGCAGCGTCAAGGACAGGGCCGGCAATTCACCCCTCCACTTT. It specifies CSVKDRAGNSPLHF. V gene TRBV29-1 combines with J gene TRBJ1-6; TRBD1 agrees at 8 bases. The J segment lost 7 bases and the V segment lost 6 bases, leaving 8 bases of the junction unmatched. Per the germline V gene, CDR1 is SQVTM and CDR2 is ANQGSEA. The CDR3 consists of 14 residues.

The chain employs TRBV7-9 and TRBJ2-7; D perhaps matches TRBD2 (7 bases). The CDR3 loop spans 14 amino acids. V was pared by 5 bases and J by 6 bases, with 17 bases between. Germline CDR1 reads SEHNR; CDR2 reads FQNEAQ (reference sequence). CDR3 residues: CASSLTGGHFEQYF. The DNA of the CDR3 is TGTGCCAGCAGCCTAACGGGGGGACACTTCGAGCAGTACTTC.

The chain joins TRBV29-1 to TRBJ2-5; 11 positions agree with TRBD2. Per the germline V gene, CDR1 is SQVTM and CDR2 is ANQGSEA. The CDR3 consists of 14 residues. Trimming cost V 3 bases and J 9 bases; bases outside gene matches: 9. CDR3 DNA: TGCAGCGTTGATGGGCTAGCGGGAGGAGTGGCCCAGTACTTC. It yields the protein CSVDGLAGGVAQYF.

This clonotype showed up just a few times. J is TRBJ2-1 and V is TRBV9, with D unclear. V lost 0 bases and J lost 4, with 11 bases in between. The CDR3 length is 15 residues. Germline lookup yields CDR1 SGDLS and CDR2 YYNGEE. CDR3 sequence reads: CASSVEPARYNEQFF. The DNA of the CDR3 is TGTGCCAGCAGCGTAGAACCAGCGCGATACAATGAGCAGTTCTTC. Looking up the rest from reference TRBV9 and TRBJ2-1 gives the full variable domain: DSGVTQTPKHLITATGQRVTLRCSPRSGDLSVYWYQQSLDQGLQFLIQYYNGEERAKGNILERFSAQQFPDLHSELNLSSLELGDSALYFCASSVEPARYNEQFFGPGTRLTVL.